This is a list of T cell receptor beta chains from one sample in a study of shared clonotypes between healthy human individuals. Libraries were prepared by immunoSEQ multiplex PCR; TCRdb keeps only in-frame clonotypes and omits some of them. Of approximately 2,000,000 clones in the sample, about 94% were seen once. The sample comprised naive CD8+ T cells from PBMCs. The receptors come from a man aged 18 to 30 in good health. Some clones in this sample may be carry-over from other donors' samples. Both conserved end residues are part of each CDR3.

v_call	j_call	cdr3_aa
TRBV9	TRBJ1-2	CASTSLGGGPYGYTF
TRBV9	TRBJ2-3	CASSVAGSPDTQYF
TRBV28	TRBJ2-5	CASSFPYQETQYF
TRBV7-8	TRBJ2-4	CASSLGWTGKQKNIQYF
TRBV11-3	TRBJ2-7	CASSAETRNEQYF
TRBV6-6	TRBJ2-7	CASSYSVGHEQYF
TRBV9	TRBJ2-2	CASRTGTGNTGELFF
TRBV28	TRBJ1-4	CASRPRSGQALGGLFF
TRBV28	TRBJ2-7	CASSPGLAGVEQYF
TRBV6-6	TRBJ1-1	CASSYSESRVNTEAFF
TRBV6-5	TRBJ2-1	CASSPRTMNEQFF
TRBV19	TRBJ2-2	CASSRGNTGELFF
TRBV5-5	TRBJ1-3	CASSLFGNSGNTIYF
TRBV7-8	TRBJ2-7	CASSLDISLYEQYF
TRBV4-2	TRBJ2-1	CASSQEGRPWEQFF
TRBV28	TRBJ2-1	CASSLAGESYNEQFF
TRBV9	TRBJ2-3	CASSADSRTDTQYF
TRBV27	TRBJ2-1	CASSLSGSLNEQFF
TRBV7-9	TRBJ2-5	CASRITGGEETQYF
TRBV7-8	TRBJ2-5	CASSPRKTVWETQYF
TRBV7-6	TRBJ2-7	CASSRTSAVSYEQYF
TRBV30	TRBJ2-7	CAWRGQLISYEQYF
TRBV19	TRBJ2-1	CASSIAPSGQSYNEQFF
TRBV11-2	TRBJ2-5	CASSLGRGKTETQYF
TRBV7-9	TRBJ2-3	CASSRREEHTDTQYF
TRBV11-3	TRBJ2-3	CASSLTNTDTQYF
TRBV11-2	TRBJ2-5	CASSDRDGGGVTQYF
TRBV19	TRBJ2-1	CASSIFMTSVEQFF
TRBV5-1	TRBJ2-7	CASSSGRTGYEQYF
TRBV15	TRBJ2-3	CATSRDSGRDTQYF
TRBV28	TRBJ2-4	CASSFGGGVAKNIQYF
TRBV27	TRBJ2-1	CASSPRGSSYNEQFF
TRBV9	TRBJ2-6	CASSGRVGANVLTF
TRBV27	TRBJ2-1	CASRIWRESVEQFF
TRBV28	TRBJ2-7	CASSLVRQGTYEQYF
TRBV27	TRBJ2-1	CASSLLPGQGAINEQFF
TRBV5-3	TRBJ2-7	CARSWDRGNPYEQYF
TRBV30	TRBJ2-7	CAWSRASSYEQYF
TRBV4-3	TRBJ2-2	CASSPNYRVATGELFF
TRBV27	TRBJ2-5	CASSFLQKQETQYF